This entry lists 25 T cell receptor beta chains sequenced from one sample in a study of T cell responses to AZD1222 COVID-19 vaccine. Profiling relied on immunoSEQ multiplex PCR, and the TCRdb table lists in-frame clones only, not all of them. The sample consists of tens of thousands of clones, about 80% of them appearing once. The sequenced sample was peripheral blood, obtained 28 days after the second AZD1222 dose. The source is an adult who received the AZD1222 COVID-19 vaccine.

The chain uses TRBV6-5 and TRBJ1-5; weak D call: TRBD1 (5 bases). CDR1 MNHEY and CDR2 SVGAGI come from the germline V gene. The CDR3 is made up of 13 amino acids. V lost 6 bases and J 3 bases, leaving 9 bases between the germline ends. The CDR3 DNA sequence: TGTGCCAGCAGAAGACAGTACAATCAGCCCCAGCATTTT. It codes for CASRRQYNQPQHF.

The gene calls are TRBV6-6 and TRBJ1-1, with no clear D. The V and J ends lost 8 bases and 3 bases respectively, with 13 bases between them. Germline V lookup: CDR1 MNHNY, CDR2 SVGAGI (reference sequence). CDR3 length equals 13 residues. CDR3 in DNA: TGTGCCAGCGCAGCCCGTTACGACACTGAAGCTTTCTTT. The encoded protein is CASAARYDTEAFF.

The chain links TRBV6-1 to TRBJ1-1; unclear D gene. The germline CDR1 and CDR2 sequences are MNHNS and SASEGT. CDR3 size: 14 residues. Trimming removed 1 base from V and 1 base from J, with 7 bases in between. The CDR3 loop is CASSEGATNTEAFF. CDR3 nucleotide sequence: TGTGCCAGCAGTGAAGGGGCGACGAACACTGAAGCTTTCTTT.

The chain couples TRBV27 to TRBJ1-1; perhaps TRBD1 as D (6 bases). V was trimmed by 5 bases and J by 3 bases, leaving 10 bases between them. Germline lookup yields CDR1 MNHEY and CDR2 SMNVEV (reference sequence). The CDR3 totals 13 residues. Here the CDR3 DNA reads TGTGCCAGCAGTGACAGGTTGGACACTGAAGCTTTCTTT. It encodes CASSDRLDTEAFF.

The V gene is TRBV24-1, the J gene TRBJ1-3; 11 nucleotides agree with TRBD1. The germline V gene has CDR1 KGHDR and CDR2 SFDVKD. Trimming cost V 8 bases and J 0 bases; bases outside gene matches: 14. This CDR3 contains 19 residues. The CDR3 protein is CATTHWDRGWPYSGNTIYF. CDR3 sequence (DNA): TGTGCCACCACCCATTGGGACAGGGGGTGGCCTTACTCTGGAAACACCATATATTTT.

The chain carries TRBV1 and TRBJ2-7; the table's D call of TRBD2 was not tested on the DNA. TRBV1 is shown as a pseudogene. This CDR3 comprises 13 residues. CDR3 DNA sequence: TGCGTTCGAGGGCGGGGGACCCACTACGAGCAGTACTTC. It specifies CVRGRGTHYEQYF.

This clone was detected a few times. The gene calls are TRBV7-3 and TRBJ2-5, with 12 bases matching TRBD2. The CDR3 sequence is 17 residues long. Germline CDR1 reads SGHTA; CDR2 reads FQGTGA. J gave up 4 bases and V 4 bases, and 10 bases lay outside the gene matches. CDR3 in amino acids: CASSSTGLAGGPETQYF. For the CDR3, the DNA is TGTGCCAGCAGCTCGACAGGTCTAGCGGGGGGGCCAGAGACCCAGTACTTC. The variable domain in full, completed from reference TRBV7-3 and TRBJ2-5, reads GAGVSQTPSNKVTEKGKYVELRCDPISGHTALYWYRQSLGQGPEFLIYFQGTGAADDSGLPNDRFFAVRPEGSVSTLKIQRTERGDSAVYLCASSSTGLAGGPETQYFGPGTRLLVL.

The chain is built from TRBV4-1 and TRBJ2-7; TRBD1 agrees at 10 bases. CDR1 MGHRA and CDR2 YSYEKL come from the germline V gene. The V gene end was trimmed by 0 bases and the J gene end by 1 base; junction bases not matched to a gene: 6. The CDR3 has 17 amino acids. In DNA, the CDR3 is TGCGCCAGCAGCCAAGAAAGGGGACAGGGGACTTCCTACGAGCAGTACTTC. Protein product: CASSQERGQGTSYEQYF.

The CDR3 region is CASSLAGGNQPQHF. The CDR3 nucleotides read TGCGCCAGCAGCTTGGCAGGGGGCAATCAGCCCCAGCATTTT. V usage is TRBV5-1 and J usage is TRBJ1-5, with a tentative D call TRBD1 (6 bases). CDR1 is SGHRS and CDR2 is YFSETQ in the germline V gene. Trimming stripped 0 bases from V and 2 bases from J, with 6 bases between. The CDR3 sequence is 14 residues long.

The rearrangement uses TRBV5-4 and TRBJ2-2, with TRBD1 matching over 7 bases. The V segment lost 4 bases and the J segment 1 base; nucleotides outside the gene matches: 7. The CDR3 is 16 amino acids. The germline gives CDR1 SGHNT, CDR2 YYREEE (reference sequence). The CDR3 region is CASSRDSLGNTGELFF. Written as DNA, the CDR3 is TGTGCCAGCAGCCGGGACAGTTTGGGGAACACCGGGGAGCTGTTTTTT.

This chain uses TRBV5-1 with TRBJ1-2; D is unclear. The CDR3 has 17 amino acids. The germline V and J ends were trimmed by 6 bases and 2 bases, with 23 bases remaining between them. CDR1 and CDR2 (germline): SGHRS, YFSETQ. The CDR3 loop is CASTAAPGSIANYGYTF. The DNA of the CDR3 is TGCGCCAGCACCGCCGCCCCGGGCAGCATCGCAAACTATGGCTACACCTTC.

This chain links TRBV3-1 (or the pseudogene TRBV3-2) with TRBJ1-1, with D perhaps matching TRBD1 (5 bases). In germline, CDR1 is LGHDT, CDR2 YNNKEL (reference sequence). V was cut by 5 bases and J by 1 base, with 11 bases left in between. The CDR3 runs 14 residues. Here the CDR3 reads CASSLGTWNTEAFF. The CDR3 DNA sequence: TGTGCCAGCAGCTTGGGGACGTGGAACACTGAAGCTTTCTTT.

This clone was seen just once. This chain links TRBV25-1 with TRBJ1-2; 9 nucleotides line up with TRBD1. The CDR3 is 12 amino acids. The V segment lost 7 bases and the J segment 6 bases; nucleotides outside the gene matches: 3. Germline CDR1 MGHDK, CDR2 SYGVNS. The CDR3 DNA is TGTGCCAGCACGGACAGGGGCGATGGCTACACCTTC. Translating gives CASTDRGDGYTF.

The chain recombines TRBV6-5 with TRBJ1-1; tentative D call: TRBD1 (5 bases). Germline values: CDR1 MNHEY, CDR2 SVGAGI. This CDR3 is built from 14 residues. The V end lost 6 bases, the J end lost 4 bases, and 15 bases lay between the germline ends. The CDR3 DNA reads TGTGCCAGCAGGCCCGACAGAGTGGGCACTGAAGCTTTCTTT. Its translation: CASRPDRVGTEAFF.

Ten or more counts support this clone. The chain carries TRBV4-1 and TRBJ2-7; 10 positions agree with TRBD2. Germline V gene data show CDR1 as MGHRA and CDR2 as YSYEKL. Germline trimming cut 9 bases from V and 3 bases from J; bases unmatched to any gene: 2. The CDR3 is made up of 12 amino acids. Here the CDR3 reads CASTSGNYEQYF. CDR3 sequence (DNA): TGCGCCAGTACTAGCGGGAACTACGAGCAGTACTTC.

This clone occurred a few times. V is TRBV20-1 and J is TRBJ1-1; D gene uncertain. Germline CDR1 is DFQATT and CDR2 is SNEGSKA (reference sequence). Trimming pared 3 bases from V and 4 bases from J, leaving 15 bases between. The CDR3 has 14 residues. The CDR3 DNA follows: TGCAGTGCTAGTGGGAGTCTGCAGGCCACTGAAGCTTTCTTT. Residues: CSASGSLQATEAFF.

As DNA, the CDR3 is TGTGCCACCCAACAGGTATCTTCTGGAAACACCATATATTTT. Protein product: CATQQVSSGNTIYF. This sequence joins TRBV10-3 and TRBJ1-3, with D possibly matching TRBD1 (5 bases). In germline, CDR1 is ENHRY, CDR2 SYGVKD. Trimming stripped 10 bases from V and 1 base from J, with 14 bases between. The CDR3 runs to 14 residues.

This chain joins TRBV3-1 (or the pseudogene TRBV3-2) and TRBJ1-3; D uncertain. Germline values: CDR1 LGHDT, CDR2 YNNKEL (reference sequence). Between the trimmed V and J ends, which lost 1 base and 5 bases, there was a span of 6 bases. The CDR3 loop spans 13 amino acids. The CDR3: CASSQGVRNTIYF. CDR3 in DNA: TGTGCCAGCAGCCAAGGGGTCAGAAACACCATATATTTT.

The V gene is TRBV7-8, the J gene TRBJ1-5; D is perhaps TRBD1 (5 bases). The length of the CDR3 is 16 residues. Germline CDR1 reads SGHVS; CDR2 reads FQNEAQ. Trimming removed 4 bases from V and 3 bases from J, with 16 bases in between. This CDR3 is CASSSHQGGLNQPQHF. The CDR3 DNA reads TGTGCCAGCAGCTCCCACCAGGGAGGCCTCAATCAGCCCCAGCATTTT.

A few counts support this clone. CDR3 nucleotides: TGTGCCAGCAGCCAAGACTTCTCGACAGCCTTAACGTTTTACGAGCAGTACTTC. This translates into CASSQDFSTALTFYEQYF. This sequence joins TRBV4-2 and TRBJ2-7; TRBD1 might be the D (5 bases). This CDR3 region has 18 residues. Trimming shortened V by 0 bases and J by 4 bases, and 22 bases separated the two germline ends. CDR1 is LGHNA, CDR2 YNFKEQ, per germline.

The chain joins TRBV2 to TRBJ1-4, with 7 nucleotides matching TRBD1. Germline loops: CDR1 SNHLY, CDR2 FYNNEI. The V segment lost 7 bases and the J segment 3 bases; nucleotides outside the gene matches: 8. The CDR3 contains 15 residues. The CDR3 region is CASTRQGNPNEKLFF. CDR3 sequence (DNA): TGTGCCAGCACCCGACAGGGTAATCCTAATGAAAAACTGTTTTTT.

This clone was counted a few times. The chain joins TRBV25-1 to TRBJ2-1, with unresolved D. Trimming took 4 bases from V and 6 from J, leaving 16 bases between them. This CDR3 region has 15 residues. Germline CDR1 is MGHDK and CDR2 is SYGVNS. The CDR3 DNA sequence: TGTGCCAGCAGTGCTAACTTGGGATCCCTCAATGAGCAGTTCTTC. Translating it yields CASSANLGSLNEQFF.

The chain recombines TRBV2 with TRBJ1-3; D is uncertain. The germline V gene has CDR1 SNHLY and CDR2 FYNNEI. V gave up 2 bases and J gave up 3 bases, with 14 bases separating them. The CDR3 has 16 amino acids. CDR3 DNA: TGTGCCAGCAGTGAATCCACCCTTCGTGGTGGAAACACCATATATTTT. Translating gives CASSESTLRGGNTIYF.

For the CDR3, the DNA is TGCGCCAGCAGCCAAGTCGAAGGCCAGCAGTTCTTC. It is translated as CASSQVEGQQFF. The chain joins TRBV4-1 to TRBJ2-1; D not resolved. CDR3 size: 12 residues. Between the trimmed V and J ends, which lost 1 base and 11 bases, there was a span of 9 bases. Germline V gene data show CDR1 as MGHRA and CDR2 as YSYEKL.

The rearrangement uses TRBV19 and TRBJ1-1, with 11 bases matching TRBD1. After removal of 3 bases from V and 0 bases from J, the junction contained 6 bases not matched to a gene. CDR1 and CDR2 (germline): LNHDA, SQIVND (reference sequence). The CDR3 spans 17 residues. CDR3 coding DNA: TGTGCCAGTAGTATGGGGACAGGGGGACCCATGAACACTGAAGCTTTCTTT. Amino acid sequence: CASSMGTGGPMNTEAFF.